These 20 T cell receptor beta chains share one sample of origin, sequenced in a study of blood T cell repertoires in COVID-19 (dated by TCRdb to about 2020). Library method: the immunoSEQ multiplex PCR assay. TCRdb limited this immuneACCESS table to in-frame rearrangements with V and J called. A share of clones is missing; checked studies link under half to unresolved V genes, and the rest is unexplained. Counted in this sample were roughly 34,000 clones; more than 80% of them appeared once. Approximately 15% of the sample comes from the top ten. Sequenced sample: peripheral blood. These receptors were collected from a woman in her 70s with acute or convalescent COVID-19.

There are a few counts of this clone. The J gene is TRBJ2-7, the V gene TRBV3-1 (or the pseudogene TRBV3-2); 10 positions match TRBD2. This CDR3 has 15 amino acids. Germline CDR1 LGHDT, CDR2 YNNKEL (reference sequence). The V gene end was trimmed by 1 base and the J gene end by 4 bases; junction bases not matched to a gene: 4. In DNA, the CDR3 is TGTGCCAGCAGCCAAGGGGCTAGCGGGAGATACGAGCAGTACTTC. It codes for CASSQGASGRYEQYF.

CDR3 bases: TGTGCCAGCAGTTCATTAACAGGGGATGGCTACACCTTC. This gives the protein CASSSLTGDGYTF. The chain couples TRBV6-5 to TRBJ1-2; 7 nucleotides align to TRBD1. This CDR3 has 13 residues. Germline-derived CDR1 and CDR2 are MNHEY and SVGAGI. With 4 bases clipped from V and 6 bases from J, the junction kept 5 bases outside the gene matches.

The V call is TRBV5-6, the J call TRBJ2-2; 7 bases align to TRBD1. J lost 6 bases, V lost 5 bases, and 4 bases had no gene match. The CDR3 runs to 13 residues. The germline CDR1 and CDR2 sequences are SGHDT and YYEEEE. CDR3 DNA: TGTGCCAGCAGTACAGGGGATTCCGGGGAGCTGTTTTTT. Amino acid sequence: CASSTGDSGELFF. Drawing the rest from reference TRBV5-6 and TRBJ2-2, the complete variable domain is DAGVTQSPTHLIKTRGQQVTLRCSPKSGHDTVSWYQQALGQGPQFIFQYYEEEERQRGNFPDRFSGHQFPNYSSELNVNALLLGDSALYLCASSTGDSGELFFGEGSRLTVL.

J is TRBJ2-2 and V is TRBV4-1, with 12 bases matching TRBD1. Trimming removed 4 bases from V and 3 bases from J; junction bases left unmatched: 6. Germline CDR1 reads MGHRA; CDR2 reads YSYEKL. The CDR3 totals 17 residues. The CDR3 loop reads CASSRGTGGADTGELFF. In DNA, the CDR3 is TGCGCCAGCAGCCGGGGGACAGGGGGCGCGGACACCGGGGAGCTGTTTTTT.

The gene calls are TRBV6-2 or TRBV6-3 and TRBJ2-3; tentatively, D is TRBD2 (6 bases). V was pared by 6 bases and J by 1 base, with 17 bases between. Per germline, CDR1 MNHEY and CDR2 SVGEGT. The CDR3 is 16 residues long. The CDR3, as DNA: TGTGCCAGCAGCCCTTGGGGGACTGAGGGCACAGATACGCAGTATTTT. Residues: CASSPWGTEGTDTQYF.

The chain couples TRBV5-4 to TRBJ2-7, with 9 nucleotides matching TRBD2. CDR3 size: 15 residues. With 3 bases clipped from V and 6 bases from J, the junction kept 10 bases outside the gene matches. Germline V lookup: CDR1 SGHNT, CDR2 YYREEE (reference sequence). CDR3 amino acids: CASSSSGRGGLEQYF. CDR3 DNA sequence: TGTGCCAGCAGCTCCTCTGGGCGGGGGGGGCTCGAGCAGTACTTC.

The rearrangement links TRBV7-2 to TRBJ2-5; a possible D gene is TRBD1 (7 bases). The germline CDR1 and CDR2 sequences are SGHTA and FQGNSA. The V end was cut by 6 bases, the J end by 5 bases, with 16 bases between. The CDR3 is 14 amino acids. The CDR3 protein is CASRTTTGRETQYF. The DNA for the CDR3 is TGTGCCAGCAGGACGACGACAGGGAGGGAGACCCAGTACTTC.

The chain employs TRBV3-1 (or the pseudogene TRBV3-2) and TRBJ1-1; D call uncertain. The CDR3 has 14 amino acids. Germline loops: CDR1 LGHDT, CDR2 YNNKEL (reference sequence). V lost 5 bases, J lost 5 bases, and 15 bases lay in between. CDR3 in amino acids: CASSTPPEGTEAFF. As DNA, the CDR3 is TGTGCCAGCAGCACACCCCCGGAGGGAACTGAAGCTTTCTTT.

The chain employs TRBV5-1 and TRBJ2-3; maybe TRBD1 (5 bases). CDR3 length: 16 residues. Germline V gene sequence: CDR1 SGHRS, CDR2 YFSETQ. V gave up 0 bases and J gave up 6 bases, with 17 bases separating them. CDR3 bases: TGCGCCAGCAGCTTGGAGAGCAGGGTGGGCCCGGATACGCAGTATTTT. Its translation: CASSLESRVGPDTQYF. Variable domain in full (rest from reference TRBV5-1 and TRBJ2-3): KAGVTQTPRYLIKTRGQQVTLSCSPISGHRSVSWYQQTPGQGLQFLFEYFSETQRNKGNFPGRFSGRQFSNSRSEMNVSTLELGDSALYLCASSLESRVGPDTQYFGPGTRLTVL.

CDR3 in amino acids: CASSIGGQSRETQYF. CDR3 DNA: TGTGCCAGCAGCATCGGGGGGCAGTCTCGGGAGACCCAGTACTTC. The chain employs TRBV11-2 and TRBJ2-5; TRBD2 might be the D (7 bases). The CDR3 extends over 15 amino acids. V shed 5 bases and J shed 5 bases, with 18 bases lying between them. CDR1 is SGHAT and CDR2 is FQNNGV in the germline V gene.

The CDR3 DNA reads TGTGCCAGCTCACCACCCATTTCGCGGCCAAACTACGAGCAGTACTTC. Residues: CASSPPISRPNYEQYF. The chain combines TRBV18 with TRBJ2-7; D gene unclear. Germline CDR1 is KGHSH and CDR2 is LQKENI. V was shortened by 0 bases and J by 3 bases, with 15 bases between the two germline ends. The CDR3 sequence is 16 residues long.

This sequence joins TRBV9 and TRBJ1-3; perhaps TRBD1 as D (6 bases). Germline V CDR1 and CDR2: SGDLS, YYNGEE. The ends were cut back, 8 bases at V and 0 bases at J, with 15 bases in the middle. CDR3 size: 15 residues. The CDR3 protein is CASSPGDYSGNTIYF. The DNA of the CDR3 is TGTGCCAGTTCCCCAGGGGATTACTCTGGAAACACCATATATTTT.

To note about this clone: No DNA is shown, since the ends of the CDR3 on it are uncertain; the CDR3 is the one TCRdb lists. The chain has TRBV19 and TRBJ2-7; the D segment call TRBD2 is taken from the table without a DNA check. With termini counted, the CDR3 has 15 amino acids. The germline gives CDR1 LNHDA, CDR2 SQIVND (reference sequence). The CDR3 reads CASSPQVVAGGSVNF.

The rearrangement links TRBV18 to TRBJ2-3; D is unclear. This CDR3 has 13 residues. V was pared by 3 bases and J by 1 base, with 5 bases between. Germline V gene lookup returns CDR1 KGHSH and CDR2 LQKENI. The CDR3 spells CASSPGGTDTQYF. CDR3 nucleotide sequence: TGTGCCAGCTCACCGGGCGGCACAGATACGCAGTATTTT.

The chain recombines TRBV5-1 with TRBJ2-3; 12 bases fit TRBD2. J lost 3 bases, V lost 3 bases, and 5 bases had no gene match. Germline CDR1 SGHRS, CDR2 YFSETQ. The CDR3 has 16 amino acids. This CDR3 is CASSSTSGGRTDTQYF. The CDR3 DNA reads TGCGCCAGCAGCTCGACTAGCGGGGGCAGGACAGATACGCAGTATTTT.

The rearrangement joins TRBV6-5 to TRBJ1-4, with D uncertain. The CDR3 has 14 amino acids. The germline V and J ends were trimmed by 6 bases and 0 bases, with 8 bases remaining between them. The germline CDR1 and CDR2 sequences are MNHEY and SVGAGI. The CDR3 region has the DNA TGTGCCAGCAGCGCCGGGACAACTAATGAAAAACTGTTTTTT. This translates into CASSAGTTNEKLFF.

The rearrangement uses TRBV6-1 and TRBJ1-5; D gene ambiguous. Trimming left V 0 bases short and J 3 bases short, with 6 bases between. The CDR3 is made up of 14 amino acids. The germline V gene encodes CDR1 MNHNS and CDR2 SASEGT. CDR3 loop: CASSEAVINQPQHF. In DNA, the CDR3 is TGTGCCAGCAGTGAAGCTGTCATCAATCAGCCCCAGCATTTT.

J is TRBJ1-4 and V is TRBV19, with unresolved D. Germline V gene sequence: CDR1 LNHDA, CDR2 SQIVND (reference sequence). The CDR3 runs 16 residues. V lost 1 base, J lost 4 bases, and 13 bases lay in between. CDR3 coding DNA: TGTGCCAGTAGTATAGGCCGGCCACTAAGTAATGAAAAACTGTTTTTT. Protein product: CASSIGRPLSNEKLFF.

This CDR3 is CASSQEQGSNEQYF. The CDR3 region has the DNA TGCGCCAGCAGCCAAGAACAGGGTTCCAACGAGCAGTACTTC. The chain is built from TRBV4-1 and TRBJ2-7; maybe TRBD1 (6 bases). Trimming cost V 0 bases and J 5 bases, with 11 bases left between them. The CDR3 contains 14 residues. The germline V gene has CDR1 MGHRA and CDR2 YSYEKL.

The chain has TRBV18 and TRBJ2-4, with 8 bases aligning to TRBD1. Trimming cost V 3 bases and J 6 bases; bases outside gene matches: 7. The CDR3 has 15 amino acids. Germline loops: CDR1 KGHSH, CDR2 LQKENI. This chain's CDR3 is CASSPTGTGVNIQYF. The CDR3 nucleotides read TGTGCCAGCTCACCCACCGGGACAGGAGTAAACATTCAGTACTTC.